The rows below give T cell receptor beta chains drawn from one sample of a study of shared clonotypes between healthy human individuals. Profiling relied on immunoSEQ multiplex PCR, and the TCRdb table lists in-frame clones only, not all of them. Among roughly 890,000 clones listed, 80% to 95% were seen once. Sample: naive CD8+ T cells sorted from blood. These receptors came from a man aged 25-40 years in good health. Each CDR3 is given with its conserved first and last residue. A D gene is named only where the DNA matches it firmly. Size is stated for part of the rows, as once, few or many counts, or as a class when the clone is expanded.

clone size	D gene	V gene	J gene	CDR3 length	CDR3 DNA	CDR3 protein
NA	NA	TRBV10-3	TRBJ2-7	17	TGTGCCATCAGTGAGTCTACCGGGGGTTACGAGGCCTACGAGCAGTACTTC	CAISESTGGYEAYEQYF
NA	NA	TRBV29-1	TRBJ2-5	14	TGCAGCGTTGAAGGCTGGCTGGAACAAGAGACCCAGTACTTC	CSVEGWLEQETQYF
NA	NA	TRBV19	TRBJ2-2	15	TGTGCCAGTAGTATGTTGGGGGGCAACACCGGGGAGCTGTTTTTT	CASSMLGGNTGELFF
NA	NA	TRBV5-5	TRBJ2-2	15	TGTGCCAGCAGCCCGCGGGACCCAGTTACCGGGGAGCTGTTTTTT	CASSPRDPVTGELFF
once	NA	TRBV27	TRBJ1-5	15	TGTGCCAGCAGCAACGGGGGATATAGCAATCAGCCCCAGCATTTT	CASSNGGYSNQPQHF
NA	NA	TRBV6-1	TRBJ2-7	14	TGTGCCAGCAGTGAGATTTTGGGAGCTGGCGAGCAGTACTTC	CASSEILGAGEQYF
NA	TRBD2	TRBV9	TRBJ2-3	17	TGTGCCAGCAGTCGGAGACGACTAGCGGGAAGCACAGATACGCAGTATTTT	CASSRRRLAGSTDTQYF
once	NA	TRBV28	TRBJ1-1	14	TGTGCCAGCACCACGACAGAAACGAACACTGAAGCTTTCTTT	CASTTTETNTEAFF
NA	NA	TRBV7-6	TRBJ1-5	13	TGTGCCAGCAGCCCAACGCCCAATCAGCCCCAGCATTTT	CASSPTPNQPQHF
NA	TRBD1	TRBV14	TRBJ2-5	15	TGTGCCAGCAGCCAAGATCCAGGGGGTTTGGACCCCCAGTACTTC	CASSQDPGGLDPQYF
NA	TRBD2	TRBV7-9	TRBJ2-1	13	TGTGCCTCCGGGAGGAGCTCCTACAATGAGCAGTTCTTC	CASGRSSYNEQFF
NA	NA	TRBV10-3	TRBJ2-7	14	TGTGCCATCAGTGACATGGACGGATTTGGGGAGCAGTACTTC	CAISDMDGFGEQYF
NA	TRBD2	TRBV15	TRBJ2-7	18	TGTGCCACCAGCAGAGATTGGGGAAGCGGGAGTCCGATATGGGAGCAGTACTTC	CATSRDWGSGSPIWEQYF
NA	TRBD2	TRBV29-1	TRBJ2-5	13	TGCAGCGGGCAGCGGGAGGGGGAAGAGACCCAGTACTTC	CSGQREGEETQYF
NA	TRBD1	TRBV9	TRBJ2-1	16	TGTGCCAGCAGCGTCCTTGACAGGGGTTCCTACAATGAGCAGTTCTTC	CASSVLDRGSYNEQFF
NA	TRBD1	TRBV7-7	TRBJ2-2	13	TGTGCCAGCCGGGACAGTAACACCGGGGAGCTGTTTTTT	CASRDSNTGELFF
NA	NA	TRBV2	TRBJ2-5	11	TGTGCCAGCAGAACTAAGGAGACCCAGTACTTC	CASRTKETQYF
NA	NA	TRBV11-2	TRBJ2-1	14	TGTGCCAGCAGCAAAAAAAACAGGGATAATGAGCAGTTCTTC	CASSKKNRDNEQFF
NA	NA	TRBV5-1	TRBJ2-3	15	TGCGCCAGCAGCTTCAGCAGGGGTAGCACAGATACGCAGTATTTT	CASSFSRGSTDTQYF
once	NA	TRBV11-2	TRBJ2-7	14	TGTGCCAGCAGCTTAGGGTCTGGGTCCTACGAGCAGTACTTC	CASSLGSGSYEQYF
NA	TRBD2	TRBV27	TRBJ2-3	17	TGTGCCAGCAGATTATCCGCTGGGCTAGCGGGAGGTGATACGCAGTATTTT	CASRLSAGLAGGDTQYF
NA	NA	TRBV4-1	TRBJ1-5	13	TGCGCCAGCAGCCAAGTGGAGGATCAGCCCCAGCATTTT	CASSQVEDQPQHF
NA	TRBD2	TRBV7-9	TRBJ2-2	16	TGTGCCAGCCTGGTGGTAGCGGGAGGCAACACCGGGGAGCTGTTTTTT	CASLVVAGGNTGELFF
NA	NA	TRBV19	TRBJ1-3	11	TGTGCCAGCAGACAGGGAAACACCATATATTTT	CASRQGNTIYF
once	TRBD1	TRBV5-4	TRBJ1-3	16	TGTGCCAGCAGCCGACAGGGACCGAGCTCTGGAAACACCATATATTTT	CASSRQGPSSGNTIYF
NA	NA	TRBV6-5	TRBJ1-5	15	TGTGCCAGCAGACTGGGAGCCCGAAGCAATCAGCCCCAGCATTTT	CASRLGARSNQPQHF
NA	TRBD2	TRBV29-1	TRBJ2-3	17	TGCAGCGTTGAATTCGTAATCGGACTAGCGGGAAAAGATACGCAGTATTTT	CSVEFVIGLAGKDTQYF
NA	TRBD1	TRBV4-1	TRBJ2-1	15	TGCGCCAGCAGCCCGGGACAGGGGGTATGGAATGAGCAGTTCTTC	CASSPGQGVWNEQFF
NA	NA	TRBV27	TRBJ2-3	16	TGTGCCAGCGGACTTCCTTTCAGTGCTAGCACAGATACGCAGTATTTT	CASGLPFSASTDTQYF
NA	NA	TRBV19	TRBJ1-1	16	TGTGCCAGTAGTATAGAGGCGATCCCCCTGGGGACTGAAGCTTTCTTT	CASSIEAIPLGTEAFF
NA	NA	TRBV13	TRBJ2-7	14	TGTGCCAGCAGCCCCGAACGGAGCGGGTACGAGCAGTACTTC	CASSPERSGYEQYF
NA	NA	TRBV11-2	TRBJ2-3	12	TGTGCCAGCAGCGACCGTACAGATACGCAGTATTTT	CASSDRTDTQYF
NA	NA	TRBV5-1	TRBJ2-7	18	TGCGCCAGCAGCTCTTTTTCGGCGGGTTCGGCCCGGGCAACCGAGCAGTACTTC	CASSSFSAGSARATEQYF
NA	NA	TRBV9	TRBJ2-5	15	TGTGCCAGCAGCTCCTACGACGTGGACCAAGAGACCCAGTACTTC	CASSSYDVDQETQYF
NA	NA	TRBV7-9	TRBJ2-7	12	TGTGCCAGCAGCGCCCGGGCCTACGAGCAGTACTTC	CASSARAYEQYF
NA	TRBD1	TRBV5-1	TRBJ2-5	17	TGCGCCAGCAGCTTGTTTTCCGGGACAGGTCAAGGGGAGACCCAGTACTTC	CASSLFSGTGQGETQYF
NA	TRBD1	TRBV4-1	TRBJ2-1	15	TGCGCCAGCAGCCATCGGGACAGGGGGCTTGGTGAGCAGTTCTTC	CASSHRDRGLGEQFF
NA	TRBD1	TRBV5-4	TRBJ2-7	15	TGTGCCAGCAGCTTCTCGGGGACAGCTAATAACGAGCAGTACTTC	CASSFSGTANNEQYF
NA	NA	TRBV7-9	TRBJ2-3	16	TGTGCCAGCAGCTTAGCGCGGGCTAGCGACACAGATACGCAGTATTTT	CASSLARASDTDTQYF
NA	TRBD2	TRBV5-1	TRBJ2-1	18	TGCGCCAGCAGCTTGGGATCAAGCGGGGGATTCTCCTACAATGAGCAGTTCTTC	CASSLGSSGGFSYNEQFF
NA	TRBD1	TRBV11-2	TRBJ2-5	16	TGTGCCAGCAGCACCCGCCCCCTGGACAGGTGGGAGACCCAGTACTTC	CASSTRPLDRWETQYF
NA	TRBD2	TRBV19	TRBJ2-7	17	TGTGCCAGTAGTATAGCCCTCTCTAGCGGGGCCCAGCGCGAGCAGTACTTC	CASSIALSSGAQREQYF
NA	TRBD1	TRBV9	TRBJ1-2	15	TGTGCCAGCAGCGTACAGGGGGCGTGGGGCTATGGCTACACCTTC	CASSVQGAWGYGYTF
once	NA	TRBV28	TRBJ2-3	12	TGTGCCAGCAGTTTCTCCGGGATGTCACAGTATTTT	CASSFSGMSQYF
NA	NA	TRBV4-3	TRBJ2-1	16	TGCGCCAGCAGCCCCGGGGGGATACAGGGGGGGATTGAGCAGTTCTTC	CASSPGGIQGGIEQFF
NA	NA	TRBV4-1	TRBJ2-7	13	TGCGCCAGCAGCCAAGTCGGTTCCTACGAGCAGTACTTC	CASSQVGSYEQYF